This entry lists 2 T cell receptor beta chains sequenced from one sample in a study of radiotherapy plus CTLA-4 blockade in lung cancer. This table comes from immunoSEQ multiplex PCR, and its TCRdb copy is limited to in-frame clones, with some not included. The data show more than 95,000 clones, 60% to 75% seen once. The material was peripheral blood, obtained from a patient treated with radiotherapy plus ipilimumab. The source is a human donor with non-small cell lung cancer who had a partial response to radiotherapy plus ipilimumab. Some clones in this sample may be carry-over from other donors' samples.

Concerning this clone: The sample holds other DNA sequences that translate to the same CDR3. This chain connects TRBV28 to TRBJ2-7, with TRBD2 matching 10 bases. The V and J ends lost 4 bases and 0 bases, in that order; junction bases with no gene match: 3. Germline V gives CDR1 MDHEN, CDR2 SYDVKM. The CDR3 sequence is 15 residues long. CDR3 in DNA: TGTGCCAGCAGTTCACCTAGCGGGAGCTCCTACGAGCAGTACTTC. As protein: CASSSPSGSSYEQYF.

This chain connects TRBV5-1 to TRBJ1-1; 7 nucleotides match TRBD1. The CDR3 loop spans 13 amino acids. V shed 4 bases, J shed 3 bases, and the junction held 3 bases outside the gene matches. CDR1 and CDR2 from the germline V gene are SGHRS and YFSETQ. This CDR3 is CASSIQGDTEAFF. In nucleotides, the CDR3 is TGCGCCAGCAGCATCCAGGGGGACACTGAAGCTTTCTTT.